The clone carrying this T cell receptor beta chain has just a few counts. Its antigen remains unidentified. Between the trimmed V and J ends, which lost 4 bases and 6 bases, there was a span of 12 bases. The CDR3 loop spans 13 amino acids. In germline, CDR1 is SGHTA, CDR2 FQGNSA. Researchers used 5'RACE with constant-segment primers to make TCR alpha and TCR beta cDNA libraries that carry sample barcodes and UMIs. TCRdb reprocessed the 5' RACE reads via MiXCR and lists one record per CDR3 protein. The table records hundreds of thousands of distinct CDR3 sequences, roughly 23% of them present only once. The sample belongs to a study of T-cell memory formation after mild COVID-19. Whole-study findings and limits: From day 15 to 85, contracting clones were balanced between CD4 and CD8, whereas later expanders leaned toward CD4+.

The chain is built from TRBV7-2 and TRBJ1-1; D gene ambiguous. Sequenced: PBMCs or a T cell subset sorted from them (not recorded which). This clonotype originated in an adult woman who had mild COVID-19 (a few samples of this study predate the infection). Cell type and time point are not known. CDR3 loop: CASSSPGSPEAFF. The CDR3 DNA reads TGTGCCAGCAGCTCCCCCGGGAGCCCTGAAGCTTTCTTT.